This TCR beta chain stems from a study of human T cells and chemical hapten exposure. Specified time point: patch test 2, 6 weeks after DPC sensitization. Treatment given: therapeutic diphenylcyclopropenone sensitization with weekly scalp DPC. Individual cDNA molecules had unique molecular identifiers attached to them by the library. TCRdb fed the RACE reads into MiXCR, producing one record per CDR3 protein. The table records about 55,000 distinct CDR3 sequences, about 10% of them present only once. The sequences come from whole blood, collected in connection with sensitization to the hapten diphenylcyclopropenone (DPC). The receptor's source is a woman aged 45 to 65 with alopecia areata. Some clones in this sample may be carry-over from other donors' samples.

The CDR3 DNA reads TGTGCCAGCAGCTGGGGCGCGGAGCAGTACTTC. Its protein product is CASSWGAEQYF. The chain has TRBV5-6 and TRBJ2-7; maybe TRBD1 (5 bases). V shed 3 bases and J shed 7 bases, with 8 bases lying between them. The CDR3 contains 11 residues. Germline V lookup: CDR1 SGHDT, CDR2 YYEEEE.